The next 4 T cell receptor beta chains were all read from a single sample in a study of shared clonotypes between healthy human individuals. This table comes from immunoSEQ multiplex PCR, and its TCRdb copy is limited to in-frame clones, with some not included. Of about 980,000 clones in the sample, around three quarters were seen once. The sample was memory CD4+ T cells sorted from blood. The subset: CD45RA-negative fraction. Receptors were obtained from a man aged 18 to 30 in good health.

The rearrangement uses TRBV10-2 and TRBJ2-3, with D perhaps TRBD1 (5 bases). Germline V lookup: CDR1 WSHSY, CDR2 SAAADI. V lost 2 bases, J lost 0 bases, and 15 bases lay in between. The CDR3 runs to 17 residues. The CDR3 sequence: CASSEPQGVTSTDTQYF. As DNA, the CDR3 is TGCGCCAGCAGTGAGCCCCAGGGTGTAACTAGCACAGATACGCAGTATTTT.

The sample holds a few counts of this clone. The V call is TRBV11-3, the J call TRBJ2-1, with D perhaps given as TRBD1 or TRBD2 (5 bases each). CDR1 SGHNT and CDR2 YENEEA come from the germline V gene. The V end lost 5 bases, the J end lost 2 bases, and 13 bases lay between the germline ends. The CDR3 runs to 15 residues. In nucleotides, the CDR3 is TGTGCCAGCAGCCTCGGGACCCAGCCCTACAATGAGCAGTTCTTC. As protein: CASSLGTQPYNEQFF.

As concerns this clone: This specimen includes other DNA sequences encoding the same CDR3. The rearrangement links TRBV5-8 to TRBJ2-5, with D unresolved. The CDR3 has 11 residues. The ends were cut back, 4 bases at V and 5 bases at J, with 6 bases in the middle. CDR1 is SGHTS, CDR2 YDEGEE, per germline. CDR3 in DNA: TGTGCCAGCAGCCCCCTCGAGACCCAGTACTTC. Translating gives CASSPLETQYF.

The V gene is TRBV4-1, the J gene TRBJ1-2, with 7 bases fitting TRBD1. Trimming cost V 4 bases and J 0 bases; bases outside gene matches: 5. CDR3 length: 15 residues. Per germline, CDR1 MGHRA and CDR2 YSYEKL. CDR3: CASSRLGQANYGYTF. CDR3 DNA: TGCGCCAGCAGCCGCCTCGGACAGGCTAACTATGGCTACACCTTC.